A single sample gave rise to the 14 T cell receptor beta chains below, sequenced in a study of T cells after somatic rescue of genetic block. Data came from immunoSEQ multiplex PCR; TCRdb stores just in-frame clones and leaves some out. The sample comprises 7,300 or so clones, approximately 82% of which are singletons, and 20% to 30% rests with the top ten. The sample was peripheral blood mononuclear cells (PBMCs). All receptors come from a boy aged 5-17 years.

The chain has TRBV7-9 and TRBJ2-7; D gene uncertain. V was trimmed by 5 bases and J by 6 bases, leaving 14 bases between them. The CDR3 is 13 residues long. CDR1 is SEHNR, CDR2 FQNEAQ, per germline (reference sequence). DNA for the CDR3: TGTGCCAGCAGCCTCCTGGTAATCTCCGAGCAGTACTTC. Translated: CASSLLVISEQYF.

This rearrangement joins TRBV10-3 to TRBJ1-2; TRBD1 is a possible D gene (5 bases). Germline lookup yields CDR1 ENHRY and CDR2 SYGVKD. Trimming took off 0 bases at V and 6 bases at J, with 11 bases between the two ends. The CDR3 runs to 14 residues. CDR3 residues: CAISESTDLNGYTF. The CDR3 DNA is TGTGCCATCAGTGAGTCGACAGACCTCAATGGCTACACCTTC.

J is TRBJ2-7 and V is TRBV7-2; TRBD1 or TRBD2 may be the D gene (5 bases each). Deletions cut 1 base from V and 4 bases from J, with 11 bases between. The CDR3 is made up of 14 amino acids. Germline CDR1 is SGHTA and CDR2 is FQGNSA. The CDR3: CASSLGQGAYEQYF. The CDR3 nucleotides read TGTGCCAGCAGCTTAGGGCAGGGAGCTTACGAGCAGTACTTC. Together with reference TRBV7-2 and TRBJ2-7, the CDR3 gives the full variable domain: GAGVSQSPSNKVTEKGKDVELRCDPISGHTALYWYRQSLGQGLEFLIYFQGNSAPDKSGLPSDRFSAERTGGSVSTLTIQRTQQEDSAVYLCASSLGQGAYEQYFGPGTRLTVT.

This chain joins TRBV7-7 and TRBJ1-2; 9 bases are shared with TRBD1. Unmatched junction bases numbered 9, after V lost 6 bases and J lost 10 bases. The CDR3 spans 13 residues. CDR1 SSHAT and CDR2 FNYEAQ come from the germline V gene (reference sequence). The CDR3: CASRKQGAGIYTF. CDR3 DNA sequence: TGTGCCAGCAGGAAACAGGGGGCGGGTATCTACACCTTC.

J is TRBJ2-7 and V is TRBV15, with no clear D. Trimming cost V 0 bases and J 3 bases, with 12 bases left between them. CDR3 length: 15 amino acids. Per the germline V gene, CDR1 is LNHNV and CDR2 is YYDKDF (reference sequence). In DNA, the CDR3 is TGTGCCACCAGCAGAGAAGGGCCCCCGAACTACGAGCAGTACTTC. Residues: CATSREGPPNYEQYF.

CDR3 sequence (DNA): TGTGCCAGCAGCCAAACAGGCATTCAGTACTTC. This encodes CASSQTGIQYF. The gene calls are TRBV4-2 and TRBJ2-4; D perhaps matches TRBD1 (5 bases). Germline lookup yields CDR1 LGHNA and CDR2 YNFKEQ. CDR3 length equals 11 residues. V dropped 2 bases and J dropped 9 bases, with 5 bases sitting between them.

The chain links TRBV4-1 to TRBJ2-2; D is unclear. CDR3 length: 14 amino acids. Germline loops: CDR1 MGHRA, CDR2 YSYEKL. Trimming pared 4 bases from V and 6 bases from J, leaving 12 bases between. CDR3 sequence: CASSLSPGSGELFF. CDR3 bases: TGCGCCAGCAGCCTATCCCCTGGATCCGGGGAGCTGTTTTTT.

About this clone: One end of the junction is discordant with germline, which a read error may explain. V is TRBV18 and J is TRBJ2-1; 9 nucleotides match TRBD2. This CDR3 spans 18 amino acids. Germline CDR1 KGHSH, CDR2 LQKENI. Here the CDR3 reads CASSPQLAGEVFGNEQFF. CDR3 DNA: TGTGCCAGCTCTCCACAGTTAGCGGGAGAAGTATTTGGCAATGAGCAGTTCTTC.

The rearrangement joins TRBV28 to TRBJ2-5, with D maybe TRBD1 (6 bases). Germline lookup yields CDR1 MDHEN and CDR2 SYDVKM. V lost 5 bases and J lost 5, with 15 bases in between. This CDR3 region has 14 residues. CDR3 loop: CASSPNDRRETQYF. For the CDR3, the DNA is TGTGCCAGCAGTCCCAACGACAGGAGGGAGACCCAGTACTTC.

CDR3 nucleotides: TGCGCCAGCAGCCAAGATGGGACAGGCGCCACGGGAGATACGCAGTATTTT. Translating gives CASSQDGTGATGDTQYF. This chain connects TRBV4-3 to TRBJ2-3; TRBD1 aligns across 8 bases. There are 17 residues in the CDR3. Germline lookup yields CDR1 LGHNA and CDR2 YSLEER. Trimming removed 0 bases from V and 5 bases from J; junction bases left unmatched: 10.

This clone was recorded only once. V and J are TRBV10-1 and TRBJ2-1; TRBD1 agrees at 12 bases. Germline CDR1 is WNHNN and CDR2 is SYGVQD (reference sequence). Losses at the gene ends were 6 bases for V and 7 bases for J; bases not matched to a gene: 7. This CDR3 is built from 15 residues. The CDR3 protein is CASSVGQGAENEQFF. The DNA of the CDR3 is TGCGCCAGCAGCGTGGGACAGGGGGCTGAAAATGAGCAGTTCTTC.

J is TRBJ1-4 and V is TRBV5-3; the D is unclear. TRBV5-3 is sorted into the ORF group, with uncertain function. This CDR3 is 14 amino acids long. Trimming took 5 bases from V and 3 from J, leaving 11 bases between them. The CDR3 sequence is CARSPGVPNEKLFF. The CDR3 nucleotides read TGTGCCAGAAGTCCTGGGGTCCCTAATGAAAAACTGTTTTTT.

This clone was seen a few times. The chain combines TRBV2 with TRBJ1-3; D remains ambiguous. The V end was cut by 4 bases, the J end by 13 bases, with 20 bases between. The CDR3 has 14 residues. The germline CDR1 and CDR2 sequences are SNHLY and FYNNEI. The CDR3 sequence is CASSGGRSYAEIYF. The CDR3 DNA is TGTGCCAGCAGTGGAGGGCGGAGCTACGCCGAAATATATTTT.

The chain joins TRBV4-1 to TRBJ2-2, with 8 nucleotides matching TRBD2. Trimming removed 3 bases from V and 2 bases from J; junction bases left unmatched: 5. Germline-derived CDR1 and CDR2 are MGHRA and YSYEKL. The CDR3 has 16 residues. The CDR3 here is CASSHPGTSNTGELFF. The CDR3 coding sequence is TGCGCCAGCAGCCATCCCGGGACTAGTAACACCGGGGAGCTGTTTTTT.